One sample yielded the 27 T cell receptor beta chains listed below, sequenced in a study of T-cell reconstitution after alpha-beta-depleted transplantation in children. As it was prepared, the TCRbeta library received unique molecular identifiers. TCRdb analysed the PCR reads with MiXCR anew, one entry per CDR3 protein. There are roughly 190,000 distinct CDR3 sequences in the sample; about 14% occur only once, and roughly an eighth lies in the top ten. Sequenced material: PBMCs from the stem cell graft donor, taken from the stem cell graft. The source of these receptors is a human donor who donated a stem cell graft to a child with acute lymphoblastic leukemia.

Many counts were recorded for this clonotype. The gene calls are TRBV11-1 and TRBJ1-1; D ambiguous. In germline, CDR1 is SGHAT, CDR2 FQDESV (reference sequence). There are 20 residues in the CDR3. The germline V and J ends were trimmed by 0 bases and 1 base, with 24 bases remaining between them. CDR3 nucleotide sequence: TGTGCCAGCAGCTTAGCGAGAGGATATAGGGCCACTTTGAGGAACACTGAAGCTTTCTTT. Translated, it gives CASSLARGYRATLRNTEAFF.

In this sample, this clonotype turned up many times. The chain links TRBV12-3 or TRBV12-4 to TRBJ1-1; tentative D call: TRBD1 (5 bases). This CDR3 is built from 13 residues. V gave up 6 bases and J gave up 5 bases, with 13 bases separating them. CDR3 DNA sequence: TGTGCCAGCAGCCCGGGACTTCGAACTGAAGCTTTCTTT. The encoded protein is CASSPGLRTEAFF.

Concerning this clonotype itself: A much more abundant neighbour one base away suggests this may be a read error. The chain uses TRBV12-3 or TRBV12-4 and TRBJ2-2; tentatively, D is TRBD2 (6 bases). The CDR3 runs to 15 residues. Trimming shortened V by 3 bases and J by 7 bases, and 15 bases separated the two germline ends. The CDR3 region is CASSFRTRGNGELFF. The CDR3 nucleotides read TGTGCCAGCAGTTTCAGGACTCGCGGGAACGGGGAGCTGTTTTTT.

This clonotype was seen many times. CDR3 sequence: CASSPTPRLASGEQFF. The CDR3 region has the DNA TGCGCCAGCAGCCCAACCCCAAGACTAGCTTCCGGTGAGCAGTTCTTC. The chain carries TRBV5-1 and TRBJ2-1; 7 bases agree with TRBD2. The CDR3 runs to 16 residues. V shed 4 bases and J 9 bases; nucleotides not matched to a gene: 16. Germline V gene sequence: CDR1 SGHRS, CDR2 YFSETQ. The full variable domain, with the rest looked up from reference TRBV5-1 and TRBJ2-1, is KAGVTQTPRYLIKTRGQQVTLSCSPISGHRSVSWYQQTPGQGLQFLFEYFSETQRNKGNFPGRFSGRQFSNSRSEMNVSTLELGDSALYLCASSPTPRLASGEQFFGPGTRLTVL.

This clonotype was detected many times. This sequence joins TRBV6-5 and TRBJ1-1; 7 bases align to TRBD1. From germline, CDR1 is MNHEY and CDR2 SVGAGI. The CDR3 covers 14 residues. V lost 2 bases and J lost 7; bases outside the gene matches: 7. The CDR3 DNA reads as TGTGCCAGCAGTTACCGGGACAGCTTTTTTGAAGCTTTCTTT. This codes for CASSYRDSFFEAFF.

This clonotype was observed a handful of times. This chain links TRBV15 with TRBJ2-3, with 8 bases aligning to TRBD1. This CDR3 has 16 residues. J lost 6 bases, V lost 0 bases, and 8 bases had no gene match. CDR1 and CDR2 from the germline V gene are LNHNV and YYDKDF (reference sequence). The CDR3 DNA reads as TGTGCCACCAGCAGAGAGACAGGGGAAGTTTCGGATACGCAGTATTTT. It specifies CATSRETGEVSDTQYF.

V gene TRBV11-3 combines with J gene TRBJ2-5, with 8 bases aligning to TRBD2. CDR1 and CDR2 (germline): SGHNT, YENEEA. The V gene end was trimmed by 5 bases and the J gene end by 2 bases; junction bases not matched to a gene: 13. The CDR3 covers 17 residues. CDR3 nucleotides: TGTGCCAGCAGCCAAACTAGCGGACCGGCGGTACAAGAGACCCAGTACTTC. This translates into CASSQTSGPAVQETQYF.

This clonotype was observed at least ten times. The chain recombines TRBV12-3 or TRBV12-4 with TRBJ2-5, with a weak D call TRBD1 (6 bases). The CDR3 extends over 16 amino acids. The V gene lost 5 bases and the J gene lost 0 bases, with 16 bases spanning the gap. The CDR3 DNA reads as TGTGCCAGCAGTACCTTTAGTGGGGGCAACCAAGAGACCCAGTACTTC. This codes for CASSTFSGGNQETQYF.

This clonotype has a count of ten or more. The rearrangement uses TRBV20-1 and TRBJ2-3; tentative D call: TRBD2 (5 bases). Trimming pared 0 bases from V and 3 bases from J, leaving 13 bases between. The CDR3 totals 15 residues. The germline gives CDR1 DFQATT, CDR2 SNEGSKA (reference sequence). DNA of the CDR3: TGCAGTGCTAGAGATGCGGGTGGGAAGACAGATACGCAGTATTTT. Residues: CSARDAGGKTDTQYF.

This clonotype was detected many times. The chain employs TRBV6-5 and TRBJ1-5; 7 bases map to TRBD1. The V gene's germline CDR1 is MNHEY and CDR2 SVGAGI. The CDR3 loop spans 15 amino acids. J was trimmed by 6 bases and V by 7 bases; bases with no gene match: 12. CDR3 sequence (DNA): TGTGCCAGCAAAGACAGGGTGGGAGCAATTCAGCCCCAGCATTTT. It codes for CASKDRVGAIQPQHF.

This rearrangement joins TRBV3-1 to TRBJ1-2; a possible D gene is TRBD1 (6 bases). Germline CDR1 and CDR2: LGHDT and YNNKEL (reference sequence). The V and J ends lost 4 bases and 7 bases respectively, with 13 bases between them. The CDR3 consists of 13 residues. The CDR3 nucleotides read TGTGCCAGCAGCCGAGGCAGGGGAAGTGGCTACACCTTC. This translates into CASSRGRGSGYTF.

This clonotype was counted ten times or more. The V and J genes are TRBV29-1 and TRBJ2-2; no firm D call. CDR3 length equals 11 residues. Trimming took off 7 bases at V and 7 bases at J, with 10 bases between the two ends. CDR1 is SQVTM and CDR2 is ANQGSEA in the germline V gene. CDR3 loop: CSAPFFGELFF. The CDR3 region has the DNA TGCAGCGCTCCTTTTTTCGGGGAGCTGTTTTTT.

This clonotype was seen repeatedly, ten times or more. This rearrangement joins TRBV20-1 to TRBJ2-5, with 9 bases matching TRBD2. The CDR3 loop spans 15 amino acids. Germline V gene lookup returns CDR1 DFQATT and CDR2 SNEGSKA (reference sequence). V trimming: 2 bases; J trimming: 5 bases; junction bases outside the gene matches: 9. CDR3 sequence: CSARKFLAGTETQYF. The CDR3 region has the DNA TGCAGTGCTAGAAAGTTCCTAGCGGGAACGGAGACCCAGTACTTC.

This clonotype showed up many times. The chain couples TRBV5-1 to TRBJ2-7; D is possibly TRBD1 (6 bases). The CDR3 runs 16 residues. Between the trimmed V and J ends, which lost 4 bases and 2 bases, there was a span of 19 bases. Germline V CDR1 and CDR2: SGHRS, YFSETQ. As DNA, the CDR3 is TGCGCCAGCAGCCCGGGTACGGACAGTGAAGCCTACGAGCAGTACTTC. It encodes CASSPGTDSEAYEQYF.

The table lists this clonotype with many counts. This chain links TRBV11-1 with TRBJ1-1, with D possibly matching TRBD1 (5 bases). The CDR3 extends over 16 amino acids. CDR1 and CDR2 (germline): SGHAT, FQDESV (reference sequence). The V gene lost 5 bases and the J gene lost 4 bases, with 20 bases spanning the gap. This chain's CDR3 is CASSADLGLGGTEAFF. CDR3 nucleotide sequence: TGTGCCAGCAGCGCCGATCTTGGACTGGGGGGCACTGAAGCTTTCTTT.

This sequence joins TRBV7-9 and TRBJ2-5, with D perhaps matching TRBD1 (6 bases). Germline V gene data show CDR1 as SEHNR and CDR2 as FQNEAQ (reference sequence). This CDR3 is built from 15 residues. The ends were cut back, 5 bases at V and 5 bases at J, with 18 bases in the middle. This CDR3 is CASSKIQGTGETQYF. The CDR3 bases are TGTGCCAGCAGCAAAATCCAGGGGACGGGGGAGACCCAGTACTTC.

Many counts were recorded for this clonotype. CDR3 bases: TGTGCCAGCAGCTTAGAGCAGATCTACGAGCAGTACTTC. It yields the protein CASSLEQIYEQYF. The V gene is TRBV7-2, the J gene TRBJ2-7; the D is unclear. The CDR3 loop spans 13 amino acids. Germline-derived CDR1 and CDR2 are SGHTA and FQGNSA. V was clipped by 1 base and J by 3 bases, with 7 bases between them.

The rearrangement links TRBV7-8 to TRBJ2-7; D may be TRBD2 (6 bases). The length of the CDR3 is 17 residues. Between the trimmed V and J ends, which lost 5 bases and 2 bases, there was a span of 22 bases. Germline V lookup: CDR1 SGHVS, CDR2 FQNEAQ. CDR3 loop: CASSASLLAETPYEQYF. The DNA of the CDR3 is TGTGCCAGCAGCGCCTCTCTTTTAGCGGAGACACCCTACGAGCAGTACTTC.

The chain has TRBV20-1 and TRBJ2-3, with 10 bases that match TRBD2. Trimming removed 7 bases from V and 2 bases from J; junction bases left unmatched: 15. CDR1 is DFQATT and CDR2 is SNEGSKA in the germline V gene (reference sequence). This CDR3 is built from 17 residues. CDR3 bases: TGCAGTGTCAGGGGCCTAGCGGGAGAATCCCTCACAGATACGCAGTATTTT. Protein product: CSVRGLAGESLTDTQYF.

The table lists this clonotype with a count of one. This may come from a read error, since a much larger clone is one base off. The chain couples TRBV7-2 to TRBJ2-1; 7 bases agree with TRBD2. J lost 9 bases, V lost 4 bases, and 12 bases had no gene match. Germline CDR1 is SGHTA and CDR2 is FQGNSA. The CDR3 has 15 residues. This CDR3 is CASSSGLGRGTEQFF. DNA of the CDR3: TGTGCCAGCAGCTCCGGACTAGGCCGGGGGACTGAGCAGTTCTTC.

This clonotype appeared a few times. V and J are TRBV24-1 and TRBJ2-1; D remains ambiguous. V was clipped by 1 base and J by 7 bases, with 16 bases between them. Germline V CDR1 and CDR2: KGHDR, SFDVKD. The CDR3 runs to 16 residues. CDR3 in amino acids: CATSDFGLEADNEQFF. CDR3 DNA: TGTGCCACCAGTGATTTTGGTCTAGAAGCAGATAATGAGCAGTTCTTC.

This clonotype was seen ten or more times. The chain employs TRBV28 and TRBJ2-3; 11 positions match TRBD2. J was trimmed by 3 bases and V by 5 bases; bases with no gene match: 7. The germline gives CDR1 MDHEN, CDR2 SYDVKM. The length of the CDR3 is 16 residues. CDR3 DNA sequence: TGTGCCAGCAGTGGCGGGACTAGCGGTGGGACAGATACGCAGTATTTT. Protein sequence: CASSGGTSGGTDTQYF.

In its sample, this clonotype was seen many times. This chain uses TRBV20-1 with TRBJ1-4; 7 nucleotides line up with TRBD1. Germline V CDR1 and CDR2: DFQATT, SNEGSKA (reference sequence). There are 15 residues in the CDR3. After removal of 0 bases from V and 8 bases from J, the junction contained 9 bases not matched to a gene. CDR3 protein: CSARDFDRAMEKLFF. The CDR3 bases are TGCAGTGCTAGAGATTTTGACAGGGCAATGGAAAAACTGTTTTTT.

This clonotype was seen repeatedly, ten times or more. The gene calls are TRBV4-1 and TRBJ1-2; maybe TRBD1 (5 bases). The CDR3 loop spans 16 amino acids. Trimming removed 3 bases from V and 4 bases from J, with 18 bases in between. Germline assignment: CDR1 MGHRA and CDR2 YSYEKL. The chain's CDR3 is CASSHKGWTDIYGYTF. The CDR3 DNA sequence: TGCGCCAGCAGCCACAAGGGGTGGACCGATATCTATGGCTACACCTTC.

Notes on this clonotype: A read error may produce the germline difference seen at one junction end. V gene TRBV7-9 combines with J gene TRBJ2-7; 7 bases align to TRBD2. The V gene's germline CDR1 is SEHNR and CDR2 FQNEAQ (reference sequence). This CDR3 has 11 residues. Here the CDR3 DNA reads TGTGCCAGCAGCCTAGCGGTCGACCAGTACTTC. It specifies CASSLAVDQYF.

In this sample, this clonotype turned up a few times. The rearrangement uses TRBV5-1 and TRBJ2-3, with D possibly being TRBD2 (6 bases). The germline V and J ends were trimmed by 0 bases and 2 bases, with 13 bases remaining between them. Germline CDR1 is SGHRS and CDR2 is YFSETQ. The CDR3 contains 16 residues. The CDR3 region is CASSLEGLPNTDTQYF. The CDR3 nucleotides are TGCGCCAGCAGCTTGGAGGGACTTCCAAACACAGATACGCAGTATTTT.

This clonotype was counted many times. This chain joins TRBV12-3 or TRBV12-4 and TRBJ1-2; no clear D gene. V was shortened by 7 bases and J by 1 base, with 10 bases between the two germline ends. CDR3 length equals 13 residues. DNA for the CDR3: TGTGCCAGCACCCAAAGGGTTAACTATGGCTACACCTTC. This gives the protein CASTQRVNYGYTF.